Listed here is a single T cell receptor (beta chain). What it recognizes is unknown. The record originates from a study of a mutant IDH1 vaccine in newly diagnosed glioma. Study as a whole: The study started vaccination 4-6 weeks after radiotherapy alone, or with temozolomide cycles. An approximately 60% male, around 40% female split and a mean age of about 40 years characterized treated patients.

General study points: Vaccine-induced immune responses occurred in 93.3% of patients.

Time point specified: week 47, end of study. Topical imiquimod accompanied each vaccine dose, which consisted of 300 ug of mutant IDH1 20-mer peptide. Donors' newly diagnosed IDH1-mutant WHO grade 3 or 4 astrocytomas lacked nuclear ATRX. Using immunoSEQ multiplex PCR, the repertoire was profiled, and TCRdb retains in-frame clones only, with some absent. The sample holds tens of thousands of clones, 82% seen once. The CDR3 totals 12 residues. Germline V gene lookup returns CDR1 KGHSH and CDR2 LQKENI. V lost 5 bases and J 3 bases, leaving 8 bases between the germline ends. This receptor was identified in a man aged 18 to 29 with glioma. Some clones in this sample may be carry-over from other donors' samples. The genes are TRBV18 and TRBJ2-7; perhaps TRBD1 as D (6 bases). The sample in question was PBMCs, obtained from a glioma patient whose treatment included an IDH1 peptide vaccine. In DNA form, the CDR3 reads TGTGCCAGCTCAATACAGGGCTACGAGCAGTACTTC. Encoded protein: CASSIQGYEQYF.